This is a list of T cell receptor beta chains from one sample in a study of blood T cell repertoires in COVID-19. Clones were sequenced by immunoSEQ multiplex PCR, and TCRdb holds only the in-frame ones, with some missing. Of 150,000 to 200,000 clones listed, under 85% were seen once; the top ten hold roughly 9.8%. Source material: peripheral blood. The receptors shown here come from a woman at least 80 years old with acute or convalescent COVID-19. Both conserved end residues are part of each CDR3. A D gene is named only where the DNA matches it firmly. Clone size is stated in some rows and not others, as once, few, many or a class when expanded.

CDR3 length: 12
V gene: TRBV14
J gene: TRBJ1-1
D gene: -
clone size: -
CDR3 protein: CASSQEGGEAFF
CDR3 DNA: TGTGCCAGCAGCCAAGAAGGGGGTGAAGCTTTCTTT

CDR3 length: 16
V gene: TRBV19
J gene: TRBJ2-2
D gene: -
clone size: -
CDR3 protein: CASSLYGGRTSGELFF
CDR3 DNA: TGTGCCAGTAGCCTTTATGGGGGCAGAACGAGCGGGGAGCTGTTTTTT

CDR3 length: 15
V gene: TRBV4-2
J gene: TRBJ2-1
D gene: TRBD2
clone size: -
CDR3 protein: CASSFGSGSGHEQFF
CDR3 DNA: TGTGCCAGCAGCTTCGGGAGCGGGAGTGGGCATGAGCAGTTCTTC

CDR3 length: 15
V gene: TRBV7-9
J gene: TRBJ1-6
D gene: -
clone size: -
CDR3 protein: CASSLAGAYNSPLHF
CDR3 DNA: TGTGCCAGCAGCTTAGCAGGGGCCTATAATTCACCCCTCCACTTT

CDR3 length: 19
V gene: TRBV24-1
J gene: TRBJ2-2
D gene: TRBD1
clone size: few
CDR3 protein: CATSEPPGGKKWNTGELFF
CDR3 DNA: TGTGCCACCAGTGAGCCCCCAGGGGGTAAGAAATGGAACACCGGGGAGCTGTTTTTT

CDR3 length: 13
V gene: TRBV2
J gene: TRBJ2-7
D gene: -
clone size: -
CDR3 protein: CASSADSSYEQYF
CDR3 DNA: TGTGCCAGCAGTGCGGACAGCTCCTACGAGCAGTACTTC

CDR3 length: 17
V gene: TRBV14
J gene: TRBJ1-2
D gene: -
clone size: -
CDR3 protein: CASSQDPGSKHYYGYTF
CDR3 DNA: TGTGCCAGCAGCCAAGATCCAGGGTCGAAGCATTACTATGGCTACACCTTC

CDR3 length: 16
V gene: TRBV4-1
J gene: TRBJ2-1
D gene: TRBD2
clone size: -
CDR3 protein: CASSQEASGDGNEQFF
CDR3 DNA: TGCGCCAGCAGCCAAGAGGCTAGCGGGGACGGGAATGAGCAGTTCTTC

CDR3 length: 15
V gene: TRBV11-3
J gene: TRBJ1-4
D gene: -
clone size: -
CDR3 protein: CASSHQAGPNEKLFF
CDR3 DNA: TGTGCCAGCAGTCACCAAGCAGGCCCTAATGAAAAACTGTTTTTT

CDR3 length: 13
V gene: TRBV12-3/TRBV12-4
J gene: TRBJ1-5
D gene: -
clone size: few
CDR3 protein: CASSFGQNQPQHF
CDR3 DNA: TGTGCCAGCAGTTTTGGGCAAAATCAGCCCCAGCATTTT

CDR3 length: 18
V gene: TRBV7-2
J gene: TRBJ2-1
D gene: TRBD2
clone size: -
CDR3 protein: CASSSTPPSGRLDNEQFF
CDR3 DNA: TGTGCCAGCAGCTCAACCCCCCCTAGCGGGAGATTGGACAATGAGCAGTTCTTC

CDR3 length: 13
V gene: TRBV27
J gene: TRBJ2-7
D gene: -
clone size: once
CDR3 protein: CASSPRTPYEQYF
CDR3 DNA: TGTGCCAGCAGTCCGCGAACCCCCTACGAGCAGTACTTC

CDR3 length: 16
V gene: TRBV11-3
J gene: TRBJ2-2
D gene: TRBD2
clone size: -
CDR3 protein: CASSSAGGRNTGELFF
CDR3 DNA: TGTGCCAGCAGCTCCGCGGGGGGCAGGAACACCGGGGAGCTGTTTTTT

CDR3 length: 15
V gene: TRBV4-1
J gene: TRBJ1-3
D gene: -
clone size: -
CDR3 protein: CASSQGGISGNTIYF
CDR3 DNA: TGCGCCAGCAGCCAAGGAGGGATCTCTGGAAACACCATATATTTT

CDR3 length: 15
V gene: TRBV3-1/TRBV3-2
J gene: TRBJ2-5
D gene: TRBD2
clone size: -
CDR3 protein: CASSQGRSGGVPQYF
CDR3 DNA: TGTGCCAGCAGCCAAGGTCGCAGCGGGGGGGTTCCCCAGTACTTC

CDR3 length: 12
V gene: TRBV6-5
J gene: TRBJ1-2
D gene: TRBD1
clone size: -
CDR3 protein: CASTQGAEGYTF
CDR3 DNA: TGTGCCAGCACCCAGGGGGCAGAAGGCTACACCTTC

CDR3 length: 14
V gene: TRBV5-1
J gene: TRBJ2-1
D gene: -
clone size: -
CDR3 protein: CASSLASGYNEQFF
CDR3 DNA: TGCGCCAGCAGCTTGGCGTCGGGTTACAATGAGCAGTTCTTC

CDR3 length: 14
V gene: TRBV5-4
J gene: TRBJ2-1
D gene: -
clone size: -
CDR3 protein: CASSSPRGLGEQFF
CDR3 DNA: TGTGCCAGCAGCTCCCCCCGCGGCCTTGGGGAGCAGTTCTTC

CDR3 length: 15
V gene: TRBV5-1
J gene: TRBJ2-1
D gene: TRBD1
clone size: -
CDR3 protein: CASSATGGSYNEQFF
CDR3 DNA: TGCGCCAGCAGCGCCACAGGGGGCTCCTACAATGAGCAGTTCTTC

CDR3 length: 15
V gene: TRBV5-1
J gene: TRBJ2-2
D gene: TRBD1
clone size: -
CDR3 protein: CASRAGQANTGELFF
CDR3 DNA: TGCGCCAGCAGGGCAGGACAGGCGAACACCGGGGAGCTGTTTTTT

CDR3 length: 15
V gene: TRBV5-4
J gene: TRBJ1-6
D gene: TRBD1
clone size: -
CDR3 protein: CASSGGQGHNSPLHF
CDR3 DNA: TGTGCCAGCAGCGGGGGACAGGGGCATAATTCACCCCTCCACTTT

CDR3 length: 15
V gene: TRBV6-5
J gene: TRBJ2-7
D gene: TRBD1
clone size: -
CDR3 protein: CASSPDRGGSYEQYF
CDR3 DNA: TGTGCCAGCAGTCCGGACAGGGGAGGCTCCTACGAGCAGTACTTC

CDR3 length: 14
V gene: TRBV6-6
J gene: TRBJ1-5
D gene: TRBD1
clone size: -
CDR3 protein: CASSYPGQGGPQHF
CDR3 DNA: TGTGCCAGCAGTTACCCCGGACAGGGCGGACCCCAGCATTTT

CDR3 length: 15
V gene: TRBV12-5
J gene: TRBJ2-2
D gene: -
clone size: -
CDR3 protein: CASGLSNSNTGELFF
CDR3 DNA: TGTGCTAGTGGTTTGTCAAACAGCAACACCGGGGAGCTGTTTTTT

CDR3 length: 15
V gene: TRBV10-3
J gene: TRBJ2-7
D gene: -
clone size: few
CDR3 protein: CAISQTQGQSYEQYF
CDR3 DNA: TGTGCCATCAGTCAAACGCAGGGGCAATCCTACGAGCAGTACTTC

CDR3 length: 15
V gene: TRBV19
J gene: TRBJ1-5
D gene: -
clone size: -
CDR3 protein: CASTIGGASNQPQHF
CDR3 DNA: TGTGCCAGTACCATCGGAGGAGCTAGCAATCAGCCCCAGCATTTT

CDR3 length: 15
V gene: TRBV4-3
J gene: TRBJ1-4
D gene: -
clone size: few
CDR3 protein: CASSQDWGDNEKLFF
CDR3 DNA: TGCGCCAGCAGCCAAGATTGGGGGGATAATGAAAAACTGTTTTTT

CDR3 length: 14
V gene: TRBV9
J gene: TRBJ2-1
D gene: TRBD2
clone size: -
CDR3 protein: CASGRTSDYNEQFF
CDR3 DNA: TGTGCCAGCGGAAGGACTAGCGACTACAATGAGCAGTTCTTC

CDR3 length: 15
V gene: TRBV12-5
J gene: TRBJ1-1
D gene: -
clone size: -
CDR3 protein: CASGLVLALNTEAFF
CDR3 DNA: TGTGCTAGTGGTTTGGTCCTGGCACTGAACACTGAAGCTTTCTTT

CDR3 length: 21
V gene: TRBV5-1
J gene: TRBJ2-2
D gene: TRBD2
clone size: -
CDR3 protein: CASSPRRWTSGRARDTGELFF
CDR3 DNA: TGCGCCAGCAGCCCGAGGAGGTGGACTAGCGGGAGGGCCCGTGACACCGGGGAGCTGTTTTTT

CDR3 length: 15
V gene: TRBV7-3
J gene: TRBJ2-5
D gene: -
clone size: -
CDR3 protein: CASSLTTGIQETQYF
CDR3 DNA: TGTGCCAGCAGCTTAACTACAGGGATCCAAGAGACCCAGTACTTC

CDR3 length: 14
V gene: TRBV5-5
J gene: TRBJ1-1
D gene: -
clone size: -
CDR3 protein: CASSPPGPDAEAFF
CDR3 DNA: TGTGCCAGCAGCCCGCCGGGTCCCGACGCTGAAGCTTTCTTT

CDR3 length: 15
V gene: TRBV5-1
J gene: TRBJ2-7
D gene: TRBD2
clone size: -
CDR3 protein: CASSLASGSRAEQYF
CDR3 DNA: TGCGCCAGCAGCTTGGCTAGCGGGAGTAGGGCCGAGCAGTACTTC

CDR3 length: 16
V gene: TRBV4-1
J gene: TRBJ2-7
D gene: TRBD2
clone size: few
CDR3 protein: CASSQAAGPSSYEQYF
CDR3 DNA: TGCGCCAGCAGCCAAGCAGCGGGACCGAGCTCCTACGAGCAGTACTTC

CDR3 length: 16
V gene: TRBV18
J gene: TRBJ1-3
D gene: TRBD1
clone size: -
CDR3 protein: CASSPQRAGGGNTIYF
CDR3 DNA: TGTGCCAGCTCACCACAGCGAGCAGGGGGAGGAAACACCATATATTTT

CDR3 length: 15
V gene: TRBV10-3
J gene: TRBJ2-3
D gene: TRBD1
clone size: -
CDR3 protein: CAISERAGGPDTQYF
CDR3 DNA: TGTGCCATCAGTGAGAGGGCAGGGGGCCCAGATACGCAGTATTTT

CDR3 length: 14
V gene: TRBV7-8
J gene: TRBJ2-7
D gene: TRBD2
clone size: once
CDR3 protein: CASSPRGAAYEQYF
CDR3 DNA: TGTGCCAGCAGCCCGCGGGGGGCCGCGTACGAGCAGTACTTC

CDR3 length: 14
V gene: TRBV7-2
J gene: TRBJ1-5
D gene: -
clone size: many
CDR3 protein: CASSLVQGNQPQHF
CDR3 DNA: TGTGCCAGCAGCCTAGTGCAGGGTAATCAGCCCCAGCATTTT

CDR3 length: 12
V gene: TRBV10-3
J gene: TRBJ2-7
D gene: TRBD1
clone size: -
CDR3 protein: CASRDRAYEQYF
CDR3 DNA: TGTGCCAGCCGGGACAGAGCCTACGAGCAGTACTTC

CDR3 length: 16
V gene: TRBV19
J gene: TRBJ1-5
D gene: -
clone size: few
CDR3 protein: CASSIGETGANQPQHF
CDR3 DNA: TGTGCCAGTAGTATCGGAGAGACAGGCGCTAATCAGCCCCAGCATTTT

CDR3 length: 17
V gene: TRBV30
J gene: TRBJ2-3
D gene: -
clone size: -
CDR3 protein: CAWSGVGGWISTDTQYF
CDR3 DNA: TGTGCCTGGAGCGGGGTAGGTGGGTGGATTAGCACAGATACGCAGTATTTT

CDR3 length: 14
V gene: TRBV16
J gene: TRBJ1-5
D gene: -
clone size: -
CDR3 protein: CASSLGQSRQPQHF
CDR3 DNA: TGTGCCAGCAGCCTTGGACAGTCAAGGCAGCCCCAGCATTTT

CDR3 length: 17
V gene: TRBV12-5
J gene: TRBJ1-4
D gene: -
clone size: -
CDR3 protein: CASGLALGQRKNEKLFF
CDR3 DNA: TGTGCTAGTGGTTTGGCCCTAGGACAGAGGAAAAATGAAAAACTGTTTTTT

CDR3 length: 15
V gene: TRBV5-5
J gene: TRBJ1-3
D gene: -
clone size: -
CDR3 protein: CASSLIRETGNTIYF
CDR3 DNA: TGTGCCAGCAGCTTGATCCGAGAAACTGGAAACACCATATATTTT

CDR3 length: 11
V gene: TRBV29-1
J gene: TRBJ2-1
D gene: -
clone size: -
CDR3 protein: CSVDNYNEQFF
CDR3 DNA: TGCAGCGTTGACAATTACAATGAGCAGTTCTTC

CDR3 length: 14
V gene: TRBV20-1
J gene: TRBJ2-7
D gene: TRBD2
clone size: -
CDR3 protein: CSASRTSGRNEQYF
CDR3 DNA: TGCAGTGCTAGTAGGACTAGCGGGAGGAACGAGCAGTACTTC

CDR3 length: 16
V gene: TRBV5-1
J gene: TRBJ2-5
D gene: TRBD1
clone size: -
CDR3 protein: CASSLTGTGGQETQYF
CDR3 DNA: TGCGCCAGCAGCTTGACCGGGACAGGGGGCCAAGAGACCCAGTACTTC

CDR3 length: 15
V gene: TRBV9
J gene: TRBJ1-1
D gene: -
clone size: -
CDR3 protein: CASSPSQGGSPEAFF
CDR3 DNA: TGTGCCAGCAGCCCAAGTCAGGGAGGTTCGCCTGAAGCTTTCTTT

CDR3 length: 14
V gene: TRBV5-6
J gene: TRBJ1-4
D gene: TRBD1
clone size: -
CDR3 protein: CASSSGTGDEKLFF
CDR3 DNA: TGTGCCAGCAGCTCCGGGACAGGAGATGAAAAACTGTTTTTT

CDR3 length: 16
V gene: TRBV20-1
J gene: TRBJ1-2
D gene: -
clone size: -
CDR3 protein: CSASRYRLRLNYGYTF
CDR3 DNA: TGCAGTGCTAGTCGATACCGACTTAGACTTAACTATGGCTACACCTTC

CDR3 length: 14
V gene: TRBV7-3
J gene: TRBJ1-2
D gene: TRBD1
clone size: -
CDR3 protein: CASSLTSGQTGYTF
CDR3 DNA: TGTGCCAGCAGCTTAACGTCGGGACAGACCGGCTACACCTTC

CDR3 length: 13
V gene: TRBV3-1/TRBV3-2
J gene: TRBJ2-7
D gene: TRBD2
clone size: -
CDR3 protein: CASSQGLAGALNF
CDR3 DNA: TGTGCCAGCAGCCAAGGACTAGCGGGGGCCCTTAACTTC